These 21 T cell receptor beta chains were sequenced from one sample in a study of Ad26.COV2.S vaccination and SARS-CoV-2 variants. Clones were sequenced by immunoSEQ multiplex PCR, and TCRdb holds only the in-frame ones, with some missing. Among approximately 350,000 clones listed, 83% were seen once. The treatment: roughly 20 received Ad26.COV2.S at low or high dose, single or two shots; about five received placebo; per-sample allocation not given. Samples came from day 63 after the first vaccine or placebo injection. This material consisted of peripheral blood, taken in a trial of Ad26.COV2.S vaccine versus placebo. These receptors were taken from a person between 18 and 65 years old who received the Ad26.COV2.S COVID-19 vaccine or a placebo.

The rearrangement joins TRBV6-5 to TRBJ1-5; possible D gene TRBD1, 5 bases. The CDR3 covers 14 residues. Germline lookup yields CDR1 MNHEY and CDR2 SVGAGI. Trimming removed 2 bases at V and 6 bases at J, with 11 bases between. CDR3 nucleotide sequence: TGTGCCAGCAGTTACGGGGCCGGAAGTCAGCCCCAGCATTTT. The encoded protein is CASSYGAGSQPQHF.

The rearrangement uses TRBV7-9 and TRBJ2-3; perhaps D is TRBD1 or TRBD2 (6 bases each). Trimming took 4 bases from V and 4 from J, leaving 15 bases between them. There are 15 residues in the CDR3. Germline lookup yields CDR1 SEHNR and CDR2 FQNEAQ (reference sequence). CDR3 sequence reads: CASSSVGGLSDTQYF. Here the CDR3 DNA reads TGTGCCAGCAGCTCCGTAGGGGGGCTTTCAGATACGCAGTATTTT. Together with reference TRBV7-9 and TRBJ2-3, the CDR3 gives the full variable domain: DTGVSQNPRHKITKRGQNVTFRCDPISEHNRLYWYRQTLGQGPEFLTYFQNEAQLEKSRLLSDRFSAERPKGSFSTLEIQRTEQGDSAMYLCASSSVGGLSDTQYFGPGTRLTVL.

The chain carries TRBV11-2 and TRBJ1-2, with D perhaps TRBD1 (6 bases). The CDR3 has 16 residues. Germline V gene lookup returns CDR1 SGHAT and CDR2 FQNNGV. V was trimmed by 6 bases and J by 5 bases, leaving 22 bases between them. The chain's CDR3 is CASSSGGPGALYGYTF. The CDR3 region has the DNA TGTGCCAGCAGTTCTGGGGGACCGGGGGCTCTATATGGCTACACCTTC.

The V call is TRBV9, the J call TRBJ1-1; D gene unclear. The germline gives CDR1 SGDLS, CDR2 YYNGEE. The CDR3 extends over 14 amino acids. V was clipped by 3 bases and J by 1 base, with 10 bases between them. This chain's CDR3 is CASSEDTSNTEAFF. CDR3 coding DNA: TGTGCCAGCAGCGAAGACACGTCGAACACTGAAGCTTTCTTT.

This clone was counted a single time. This chain uses TRBV7-3 with TRBJ2-1; 11 bases line up with TRBD2. The CDR3 sequence is 15 residues long. Germline V gives CDR1 SGHTA, CDR2 FQGTGA. Trimming cost V 4 bases and J 6 bases; bases outside gene matches: 5. The chain's CDR3 is CASSWTSGLTNEQFF. The CDR3, as DNA: TGTGCCAGCAGCTGGACTAGCGGGCTTACCAATGAGCAGTTCTTC.

The chain recombines TRBV7-6 with TRBJ1-6, with 8 nucleotides matching TRBD1. Germline V CDR1 and CDR2: SGHVS, FNYEAQ. This CDR3 comprises 16 residues. Trimming took 5 bases from V and 3 from J; bases not matched to a gene: 6. The CDR3 coding sequence is TGTGCCAGCAGCGCCCAGGGGGCCGGCTATAATTCACCCCTCCACTTT. Its translation is CASSAQGAGYNSPLHF.

This clone was counted once. V gene TRBV27 combines with J gene TRBJ2-5; perhaps TRBD1 as D (8 bases). The CDR3 extends over 15 amino acids. In germline, CDR1 is MNHEY, CDR2 SMNVEV (reference sequence). Trimming stripped 3 bases from V and 3 bases from J, with 14 bases between. CDR3 in amino acids: CASSFGTGGEETQYF. CDR3 nucleotides: TGTGCCAGCAGTTTCGGTACAGGGGGGGAAGAGACCCAGTACTTC.

The CDR3 loop is CASSLVPGFTEAFF. The CDR3 nucleotides are TGTGCCAGCAGCTTAGTCCCGGGGTTCACTGAAGCTTTCTTT. The chain employs TRBV7-3 and TRBJ1-1; no clear D gene. The germline CDR1 and CDR2 sequences are SGHTA and FQGTGA. This CDR3 contains 14 residues. V lost 2 bases to trimming and J lost 4 bases, with 11 bases between them.

In nucleotides, the CDR3 is TGTGCCAGCAGCTTATTCCCCGCAGACAATCAACTCACCTACGAGCAGTACTTC. Encoded protein: CASSLFPADNQLTYEQYF. The chain recombines TRBV7-6 with TRBJ2-7; D unresolved. The CDR3 sequence is 18 residues long. Trimming shortened V by 2 bases and J by 2 bases, and 22 bases separated the two germline ends. CDR1 and CDR2 (germline): SGHVS, FNYEAQ.

The chain is built from TRBV15 and TRBJ2-1, with D perhaps given as TRBD1 or TRBD2 (7 bases each). Trimming stripped 4 bases from V and 8 bases from J, with 15 bases between. The CDR3 loop spans 14 amino acids. The germline gives CDR1 LNHNV, CDR2 YYDKDF (reference sequence). CDR3 sequence reads: CATSNRGGGDEQFF. The CDR3 DNA reads as TGTGCCACCAGCAATAGGGGAGGGGGCGATGAGCAGTTCTTC.

The chain couples TRBV9 to TRBJ2-7, with D perhaps TRBD2 (6 bases). Deletions cut 4 bases from V and 2 bases from J, with 19 bases between. The CDR3 is 16 residues long. Looked up from germline, CDR1 is SGDLS and CDR2 is YYNGEE. The chain's CDR3 is CASSLQTRRDPYEQYF. The CDR3 bases are TGTGCCAGCAGCCTTCAGACTAGAAGGGACCCCTACGAGCAGTACTTC.

This rearrangement joins TRBV3-1 (or the pseudogene TRBV3-2) to TRBJ2-5; D ambiguous. Germline values: CDR1 LGHDT, CDR2 YNNKEL (reference sequence). Trimming took 1 base from V and 3 from J, leaving 12 bases between them. The CDR3 has 15 residues. CDR3: CASSQGVQPEETQYF. In DNA, the CDR3 is TGTGCCAGCAGCCAAGGGGTCCAGCCTGAAGAGACCCAGTACTTC.

This chain uses TRBV2 with TRBJ2-5; D tentatively reads TRBD1 or TRBD2 (5 bases each). Germline V gene data show CDR1 as SNHLY and CDR2 as FYNNEI. The CDR3 extends over 13 amino acids. Trimming cost V 7 bases and J 7 bases, with 16 bases left between them. CDR3 in DNA: TGTGCCAGCACCCCCCTACATGGGGGGACCCAGTACTTC. It codes for CASTPLHGGTQYF.

This sequence joins TRBV27 and TRBJ1-2, with no clear D. The V gene lost 6 bases and the J gene lost 7 bases, with 21 bases spanning the gap. Germline CDR1 is MNHEY and CDR2 is SMNVEV (reference sequence). The CDR3 covers 15 residues. The CDR3 DNA is TGTGCCAGCAGAGTGGTCTGGGCCTCTCTGGGTGGCTACACCTTC. The encoded protein is CASRVVWASLGGYTF.

This rearrangement joins TRBV12-3 or TRBV12-4 to TRBJ1-2, with D unresolved. The CDR3 has 12 amino acids. The V and J ends lost 6 bases and 8 bases respectively, with 13 bases between them. The CDR3 here is CASSPASGGYTF. The DNA of the CDR3 is TGTGCCAGCAGCCCTGCATCGGGCGGCTACACCTTC.

The chain has TRBV5-1 and TRBJ1-4; D is uncertain. Trimming stripped 0 bases from V and 6 bases from J, with 12 bases between. Per germline, CDR1 SGHRS and CDR2 YFSETQ. The CDR3 is 15 residues long. CDR3: CASSLASGPDEKLFF. The CDR3 region has the DNA TGCGCCAGCAGCTTGGCCAGTGGGCCCGATGAAAAACTGTTTTTT.

This chain links TRBV6-5 with TRBJ1-2, with D perhaps TRBD1 (5 bases). CDR3 size: 16 residues. Germline V gene lookup returns CDR1 MNHEY and CDR2 SVGAGI. The V and J ends lost 2 bases and 6 bases respectively, with 19 bases between them. In DNA form, the CDR3 reads TGTGCCAGCAGTTACAAATGGATGGGGCCAAGGGATGGCTACACCTTC. It encodes CASSYKWMGPRDGYTF.

The CDR3 sequence: CASSVGTIDGETQYF. The CDR3, as DNA: TGTGCCAGCAGCGTAGGAACTATCGACGGGGAGACCCAGTACTTC. The chain carries TRBV9 and TRBJ2-5, with D uncertain. V lost 0 bases to trimming and J lost 5 bases, with 14 bases between them. The CDR3 runs to 15 residues. The V gene's germline CDR1 is SGDLS and CDR2 YYNGEE.

The chain uses TRBV15 and TRBJ1-1, with D unresolved. The CDR3 is made up of 13 amino acids. Germline CDR1 reads LNHNV; CDR2 reads YYDKDF (reference sequence). Trimming left V 6 bases short and J 1 base short, with 9 bases between. The DNA of the CDR3 is TGTGCCACCAGACGGACGTCGAACACTGAAGCTTTCTTT. The encoded protein is CATRRTSNTEAFF.

V is TRBV5-1 and J is TRBJ2-5; TRBD2 might be the D (5 bases). The CDR3 extends over 13 amino acids. CDR1 is SGHRS, CDR2 YFSETQ, per germline. V lost 8 bases, J lost 9 bases, and 20 bases lay in between. The DNA for the CDR3 is TGCGCCAGTGCTGAACCCGGTGTCGGGGCCCAGTACTTC. Translation gives CASAEPGVGAQYF.

V is TRBV13 and J is TRBJ2-7; D is uncertain. Germline assignment: CDR1 PRHDT and CDR2 FYEKMQ (reference sequence). This CDR3 spans 14 amino acids. Trimming stripped 3 bases from V and 2 bases from J, with 11 bases between. CDR3 protein: CASSLQLIPYEQYF. The CDR3 bases are TGTGCCAGCAGCTTGCAACTAATTCCCTACGAGCAGTACTTC.